One sample yielded the 18 T cell receptor beta chains listed below, sequenced in a study of blood T cell repertoires in COVID-19 (TCRdb year 2020). Library prep was done by the immunoSEQ multiplex PCR assay. The source is immuneACCESS, and TCRdb retained only in-frame sequences with V and J called. Part of the clones is not carried over; for the studies checked, unresolved V genes explain less than half of this, and the remainder is unexplained. The sample table holds 360,000 or so clones, of which 90% were seen once. The ten biggest clones cover 6.5% to 7% of the sample. Material for sequencing was peripheral blood. The receptors here all came from a man in his late teens or twenties with active or convalescent COVID-19.

The chain has TRBV24-1 and TRBJ2-1, with D possibly being TRBD2 (6 bases). The CDR3 spans 16 residues. Germline V lookup: CDR1 KGHDR, CDR2 SFDVKD. Trimming removed 2 bases at V and 0 bases at J, with 10 bases between. This CDR3 reads CATSDSSGPSYNEQFF. Written as DNA, the CDR3 is TGTGCCACCAGTGATTCGAGCGGGCCCTCCTACAATGAGCAGTTCTTC.

V usage is TRBV12-5 and J usage is TRBJ1-6, with a tentative D call TRBD1 (5 bases). Per the germline V gene, CDR1 is LGHNT and CDR2 is FRNRAP. The CDR3 is 19 amino acids. The CDR3 reads CAAPLADIIVHSYNSPLHF. The CDR3 bases are TGTGCCGCACCACTGGCGGACATTATTGTACACTCCTATAATTCACCCCTCCACTTT.

The chain employs TRBV19 and TRBJ2-2; weak D call: TRBD1 (5 bases). The germline V gene has CDR1 LNHDA and CDR2 SQIVND (reference sequence). The CDR3 contains 14 residues. Trimming took 9 bases from V and 0 from J, leaving 11 bases between them. CDR3 bases: TGTGCCAGCAAAAGGGGCCCGAACACCGGGGAGCTGTTTTTT. Translating gives CASKRGPNTGELFF.

V usage is TRBV15 and J usage is TRBJ1-1; D gene ambiguous. Per the germline V gene, CDR1 is LNHNV and CDR2 is YYDKDF (reference sequence). The V and J ends lost 1 base and 0 bases respectively, with 6 bases between them. The CDR3 extends over 14 amino acids. The CDR3 loop is CATSRGPLNTEAFF. The CDR3 DNA reads TGTGCCACCAGCAGAGGTCCATTGAACACTGAAGCTTTCTTT.

The gene calls are TRBV6-5 and TRBJ1-2; D unresolved. Trimming stripped 4 bases from V and 8 bases from J, with 8 bases between. The CDR3 length is 11 residues. The germline V gene has CDR1 MNHEY and CDR2 SVGAGI. CDR3 DNA sequence: TGTGCCAGCAGTTCGCTCAGGGGCTACACCTTC. It translates to CASSSLRGYTF.

The J gene is TRBJ1-1, the V gene TRBV7-9; 8 bases line up with TRBD1. In germline, CDR1 is SEHNR, CDR2 FQNEAQ (reference sequence). There are 12 residues in the CDR3. Trimming took 3 bases from V and 10 from J; bases not matched to a gene: 4. CDR3 protein: CASSLAGTGAFF. The CDR3 coding sequence is TGTGCCAGCAGCTTGGCAGGGACAGGAGCTTTCTTT.

The chain couples TRBV5-4 to TRBJ2-5, with 7 positions matching TRBD1. The trim removed 1 base at V and 0 bases at J, leaving 6 bases unmatched. The CDR3 runs to 16 residues. Germline lookup yields CDR1 SGHNT and CDR2 YYREEE (reference sequence). Written as DNA, the CDR3 is TGTGCCAGCAGCTTGAGGACAGGCCCGTACCAAGAGACCCAGTACTTC. This gives the protein CASSLRTGPYQETQYF.

This clone occurred once. This sequence joins TRBV7-9 and TRBJ2-1, with 11 bases lining up with TRBD2. Germline V CDR1 and CDR2: SEHNR, FQNEAQ (reference sequence). Unmatched junction bases numbered 8, after V lost 1 base and J lost 0 bases. CDR3 length: 19 residues. The CDR3 region is CASSLESSGGPFSYNEQFF. The CDR3 region has the DNA TGTGCCAGCAGCTTAGAATCTAGCGGGGGGCCTTTCTCCTACAATGAGCAGTTCTTC.

V is TRBV28 and J is TRBJ2-3; 9 bases align to TRBD2. Germline CDR1 reads MDHEN; CDR2 reads SYDVKM. V dropped 4 bases and J dropped 4; count of bases not matched to a gene: 12. This CDR3 comprises 17 residues. CDR3 nucleotide sequence: TGTGCCAGCAGTTCAACCAGGGTAGCGGGAGTTGCAGATACGCAGTATTTT. It codes for CASSSTRVAGVADTQYF.

This rearrangement joins TRBV30 to TRBJ2-3; 14 bases are a match to TRBD2. With V trimmed by 1 base and J by 4 bases, 7 bases remained unmatched. CDR1 and CDR2 (germline): GTSNPN, SVGIG (reference sequence). The CDR3 totals 17 residues. The CDR3 bases are TGTGCCTGGAGTGATGAGGGACTAGCGGGAGTGGCAGATACGCAGTATTTT. Translated: CAWSDEGLAGVADTQYF.

This chain connects TRBV10-3 to TRBJ1-4, with D possibly TRBD1 on 6 matching bases. V was pared by 5 bases and J by 4 bases, with 11 bases between. CDR3 size: 14 residues. Germline CDR1 and CDR2: ENHRY and SYGVKD. CDR3 amino acids: CAISQTGNNEKLFF. CDR3 DNA sequence: TGTGCCATCAGTCAGACAGGAAATAATGAAAAACTGTTTTTT.

The chain has TRBV10-3 and TRBJ1-2; 7 positions match TRBD1. Germline V gene data show CDR1 as ENHRY and CDR2 as SYGVKD. The CDR3 covers 15 residues. The ends lost 9 bases at V and 7 bases at J; junction bases unmatched: 17. CDR3 nucleotides: TGTGCCATAGGGAGACAGGGCGCGGCGAGGAGTGGCTACACCTTC. It is translated as CAIGRQGAARSGYTF.

The rearrangement links TRBV5-1 to TRBJ1-2; TRBD1 matches 7 bases. This CDR3 region has 15 residues. The V segment lost 5 bases and the J segment 0 bases; nucleotides outside the gene matches: 7. Germline lookup yields CDR1 SGHRS and CDR2 YFSETQ. For the CDR3, the DNA is TGCGCCAGCAGTCAGGGGCAGGGGGCTAACTATGGCTACACCTTC. This translates into CASSQGQGANYGYTF.

The count of this clone is one. V is TRBV7-8 and J is TRBJ1-5; 8 positions agree with TRBD1. The length of the CDR3 is 15 residues. Germline assignment: CDR1 SGHVS and CDR2 FQNEAQ. Germline trimming cut 1 base from V and 11 bases from J; bases unmatched to any gene: 10. The CDR3 here is CASSLEGQGGISQHF. CDR3 DNA: TGTGCCAGCAGCTTAGAAGGACAGGGAGGTATATCCCAGCATTTT.

This clone was seen a handful of times. The rearrangement links TRBV28 to TRBJ1-5; no definite D call. Trimming stripped 4 bases from V and 9 bases from J, with 7 bases between. The CDR3 extends over 11 amino acids. CDR1 is MDHEN and CDR2 is SYDVKM in the germline V gene. The CDR3 sequence is CASSSPRPQHF. In DNA, the CDR3 is TGTGCCAGCAGTTCTCCGCGGCCCCAGCATTTT. Looking up the rest from reference TRBV28 and TRBJ1-5 gives the full variable domain: DVKVTQSSRYLVKRTGEKVFLECVQDMDHENMFWYRQDPGLGLRLIYFSYDVKMKEKGDIPEGYSVSREKKERFSLILESASTNQTSMYLCASSSPRPQHFGDGTRLSIL.

The chain carries TRBV28 and TRBJ2-5; 7 bases align to TRBD1. The trim removed 4 bases at V and 2 bases at J, leaving 4 bases unmatched. Per germline, CDR1 MDHEN and CDR2 SYDVKM. This CDR3 has 14 amino acids. CDR3 bases: TGTGCCAGCAGTTCCCGACAGGGACAAGAGACCCAGTACTTC. It translates to CASSSRQGQETQYF.

The chain is built from TRBV4-2 and TRBJ2-3; 8 nucleotides agree with TRBD2. Germline V gives CDR1 LGHNA, CDR2 YNFKEQ. The CDR3 consists of 15 residues. V dropped 4 bases and J dropped 1; count of bases not matched to a gene: 4. The CDR3 DNA sequence: TGTGCCAGCAGCCCCCTGACTAGCGGCACAGATACGCAGTATTTT. Translating it yields CASSPLTSGTDTQYF.

The genes are TRBV5-6 and TRBJ2-7, with 7 bases that match TRBD2. Looked up from germline, CDR1 is SGHDT and CDR2 is YYEEEE. CDR3 size: 15 residues. With V trimmed by 2 bases and J by 3 bases, 8 bases remained unmatched. CDR3 bases: TGTGCCAGCAGCTTACGGCGGGGGATTTTCTACGAGCAGTACTTC. This codes for CASSLRRGIFYEQYF.